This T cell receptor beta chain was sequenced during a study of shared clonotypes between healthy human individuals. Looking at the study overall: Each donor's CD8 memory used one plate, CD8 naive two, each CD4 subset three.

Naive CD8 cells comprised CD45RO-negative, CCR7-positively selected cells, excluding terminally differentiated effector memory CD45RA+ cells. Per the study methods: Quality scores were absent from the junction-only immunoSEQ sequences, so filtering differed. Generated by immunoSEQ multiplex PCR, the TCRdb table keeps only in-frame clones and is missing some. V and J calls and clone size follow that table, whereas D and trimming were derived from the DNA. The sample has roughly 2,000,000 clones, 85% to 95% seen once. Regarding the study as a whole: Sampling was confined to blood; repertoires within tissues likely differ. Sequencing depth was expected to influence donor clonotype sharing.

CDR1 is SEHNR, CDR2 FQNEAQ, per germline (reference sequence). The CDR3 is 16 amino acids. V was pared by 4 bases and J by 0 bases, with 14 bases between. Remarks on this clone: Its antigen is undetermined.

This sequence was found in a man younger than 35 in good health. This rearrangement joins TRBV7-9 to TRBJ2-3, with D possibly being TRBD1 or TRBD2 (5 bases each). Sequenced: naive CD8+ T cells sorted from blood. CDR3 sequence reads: CASSSPGTTSTDTQYF. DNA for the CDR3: TGTGCCAGCAGCTCACCCGGGACCACTAGCACAGATACGCAGTATTTT.